This TCR beta chain was captured in a study of Ad26.COV2.S vaccination and SARS-CoV-2 variants. The trim removed 1 base at V and 2 bases at J, leaving 4 bases unmatched. This CDR3 has 15 residues. Germline V gene data show CDR1 as KGHSH and CDR2 as LQKENI. Sequenced by immunoSEQ multiplex PCR; TCRdb stores in-frame clones only, minus some. The data show about 400,000 clones, with 80% to 90% seen just once and more than 7% held by the top ten. Treatment described: 19 received Ad26.COV2.S at low or high dose, single or two shots; about 5 received placebo; per-sample allocation not given. Day 63 following the first vaccine or placebo injection was when the samples were taken.

The sequence was obtained from a person between 18 and 65 years old who received the Ad26.COV2.S COVID-19 vaccine or a placebo. The chain combines TRBV18 with TRBJ1-1, with 7 bases matching TRBD1. The material was peripheral blood, obtained in a trial of Ad26.COV2.S vaccine versus placebo. The CDR3 loop is CASSPQWTGNTEAFF. The CDR3 DNA is TGTGCCAGCTCACCACAATGGACAGGAAACACTGAAGCTTTCTTT.